Reported below is one TCR beta chain. The antigen is not known. Profiling relied on immunoSEQ multiplex PCR, and the TCRdb table lists in-frame clones only, not all of them. The sample lists some 160,000 clones, roughly 90% occurring once. This specimen belongs to a study of T cell responses to AZD1222 COVID-19 vaccine. The CDR3 contains 14 residues. Between the trimmed V and J ends, which lost 1 base and 2 bases, there was a span of 9 bases. Germline CDR1 and CDR2: MGHRA and YSYEKL. General study points: Clonal diversity was possibly underestimated, and white British individuals and females predominated among donors.

This chain connects TRBV4-1 to TRBJ2-7; tentative D call: TRBD2 (6 bases). Source: peripheral blood, taken 28 days after the second AZD1222 dose. This TCR came from an adult who received the AZD1222 COVID-19 vaccine. CDR3 sequence reads: CASSQVSGAYEQYF. In nucleotides, the CDR3 is TGCGCCAGCAGCCAAGTCTCGGGAGCCTACGAGCAGTACTTC.